Listed below are T cell receptor beta chains from one sample, sequenced in a study of T cell repertoires in cytomegalovirus infection. Their target antigens are unknown. TCRdb called the reads again in MiXCR, with one record for every CDR3 protein. The repertoire consists of about 130,000 distinct CDR3 sequences, with approximately 30% occurring once and the leading ten covering about 56%. The sequencing used CD8+ T cells from cultured PBMCs, collected from culture after CMV antigen stimulation. Receptors were obtained from a human donor in good health (CMV status not recorded). Some clones in this sample may be carry-over from other donors' samples. Each CDR3 is given with its conserved first and last residue. D genes are given only for firm matches. Clone size is shown for a subset of rows, as once, few, many or a class of expanded clone.

J: TRBJ1-5
V: TRBV2
size: few
D: -
CDR3: CASTPWGDQPQHF
DNA: TGTGCCAGCACGCCCTGGGGGGATCAGCCCCAGCATTTT

J: TRBJ2-5
V: TRBV2
size: few
D: TRBD2
CDR3: CASRETSGSGQTQYF
DNA: TGTGCCAGCAGAGAGACTAGCGGTTCCGGACAGACCCAGTACTTC

J: TRBJ2-7
V: TRBV18
size: -
D: TRBD1
CDR3: CASSPDRDRAYEQYF
DNA: TGTGCCAGCTCACCCGACCGGGACAGGGCGTACGAGCAGTACTTC

J: TRBJ2-3
V: TRBV27
size: -
D: TRBD2
CDR3: CASRGLAGGTQYF
DNA: TGTGCCAGCAGGGGACTAGCGGGGGGGACGCAGTATTTT

J: TRBJ1-2
V: TRBV12-3/TRBV12-4
size: few
D: -
CDR3: CASSHPGVEGYTF
DNA: TGTGCCAGCAGCCACCCAGGGGTCGAAGGCTACACCTTC

J: TRBJ2-1
V: TRBV7-2
size: many
D: TRBD2
CDR3: CASSHSGLSSYNEQFF
DNA: TGTGCCAGCAGCCATAGCGGGCTGAGCTCCTACAATGAGCAGTTCTTC

J: TRBJ2-6
V: TRBV7-9
size: -
D: -
CDR3: CASSGFPGLGANVLTF
DNA: TGTGCCAGCAGCGGATTCCCAGGCCTCGGGGCCAACGTCCTGACTTTC

J: TRBJ1-2
V: TRBV5-6
size: -
D: TRBD1
CDR3: CASSRPGQGDYGYTF
DNA: TGTGCCAGCAGCCGTCCGGGACAGGGTGACTATGGCTACACCTTC

J: TRBJ1-1
V: TRBV6-4
size: few
D: -
CDR3: CASSEESTHTEAFF
DNA: TGTGCCAGCAGTGAAGAGTCCACTCACACTGAAGCTTTCTTT

J: TRBJ2-1
V: TRBV7-3
size: few
D: TRBD2
CDR3: CASSYSGGADEQFF
DNA: TGTGCCAGCAGCTATAGCGGGGGGGCGGATGAGCAGTTCTTC

J: TRBJ2-2
V: TRBV19
size: -
D: -
CDR3: CASSITGHGTGELFF
DNA: TGTGCCAGTAGTATAACAGGACACGGAACCGGGGAGCTGTTTTTT

J: TRBJ1-5
V: TRBV28
size: many
D: -
CDR3: CASSGGEGNQPQHF
DNA: TGTGCCAGCAGTGGGGGGGAAGGCAATCAGCCCCAGCATTTT

J: TRBJ1-1
V: TRBV7-2
size: many
D: -
CDR3: CASSPRGTEAFF
DNA: TGTGCCAGCAGCCCCCGTGGAACTGAAGCTTTCTTT

J: TRBJ2-1
V: TRBV12-3/TRBV12-4
size: few
D: TRBD2
CDR3: CASSYLTSGNNEQFF
DNA: TGTGCCAGCAGCTATTTGACTAGCGGGAACAATGAGCAGTTCTTC

J: TRBJ2-1
V: TRBV13
size: -
D: -
CDR3: CASSFERYNEQFF
DNA: TGTGCCAGCAGCTTTGAACGATACAATGAGCAGTTCTTC

J: TRBJ2-5
V: TRBV7-2
size: few
D: -
CDR3: CASSLGVGMETQYF
DNA: TGTGCCAGCAGCTTGGGGGTAGGGATGGAGACCCAGTACTTC

J: TRBJ1-4
V: TRBV24-1
size: -
D: -
CDR3: CATPDEKLFF
DNA: TGTGCCACTCCAGACGAAAAACTGTTTTTT

J: TRBJ1-5
V: TRBV27
size: few
D: -
CDR3: CASSFDSMQPQHF
DNA: TGTGCCAGCAGTTTCGATAGTATGCAGCCCCAGCATTTT

J: TRBJ2-5
V: TRBV12-3/TRBV12-4
size: few
D: -
CDR3: CASSLIITAQETQYF
DNA: TGTGCCAGCAGTTTAATAATAACAGCCCAAGAGACCCAGTACTTC

J: TRBJ2-7
V: TRBV11-3
size: -
D: -
CDR3: CASSLAQGGYEQYF
DNA: TGTGCCAGCAGCTTAGCCCAGGGGGGTTACGAGCAGTACTTC

J: TRBJ1-4
V: TRBV7-8
size: few
D: TRBD1
CDR3: CASSYRTGYEKLFF
DNA: TGTGCCAGCAGCTACCGGACAGGTTACGAAAAACTGTTTTTT

J: TRBJ2-7
V: TRBV4-1
size: -
D: -
CDR3: CASSQTRTPIYEQYF
DNA: TGCGCCAGCAGCCAAACACGTACCCCTATCTACGAGCAGTACTTC

J: TRBJ1-2
V: TRBV14
size: medium-sized
D: -
CDR3: CASSPSSVTDFYGYTF
DNA: TGTGCCAGCAGCCCCAGCAGTGTAACCGATTTCTATGGCTACACCTTC

J: TRBJ2-7
V: TRBV2
size: few
D: -
CDR3: CASTNTAYEQYF
DNA: TGTGCCAGCACGAACACTGCCTACGAGCAGTACTTC

J: TRBJ2-1
V: TRBV2
size: -
D: -
CDR3: CASSGGTGYNEQFF
DNA: TGTGCCAGCAGTGGAGGGACGGGCTACAATGAGCAGTTCTTC

J: TRBJ2-7
V: TRBV2
size: once
D: TRBD2
CDR3: CASLNWRGDSTKQYF
DNA: TGTGCCAGCCTCAATTGGCGGGGGGACTCTACGAAACAGTACTTC

J: TRBJ2-3
V: TRBV7-9
size: many
D: -
CDR3: CASNANRGAADTQYF
DNA: TGTGCCAGCAACGCTAACCGTGGGGCGGCAGATACGCAGTATTTT

J: TRBJ2-7
V: TRBV2
size: -
D: -
CDR3: CASREGAPYEQYF
DNA: TGTGCCAGCAGGGAGGGGGCCCCCTACGAGCAGTACTTC

J: TRBJ2-7
V: TRBV11-2
size: few
D: TRBD2
CDR3: CAGGASGDEQYF
DNA: TGTGCCGGTGGGGCTAGCGGGGACGAGCAGTACTTC

J: TRBJ2-7
V: TRBV7-9
size: -
D: -
CDR3: CASSLPGTPWEQYF
DNA: TGTGCCAGCAGCTTACCGGGGACCCCCTGGGAGCAGTACTTC

J: TRBJ2-2
V: TRBV5-6
size: many
D: TRBD1
CDR3: CASSLFWDRDGTGELFF
DNA: TGTGCCAGCAGCCTCTTTTGGGACAGGGACGGGACCGGGGAGCTGTTTTTT

J: TRBJ2-7
V: TRBV12-3/TRBV12-4
size: few
D: TRBD2
CDR3: CASSFGTNYEQYF
DNA: TGTGCCAGCAGTTTTGGGACTAATTACGAGCAGTACTTC

J: TRBJ1-2
V: TRBV6-6
size: -
D: -
CDR3: CASSQMGAVNYGYTF
DNA: TGTGCCAGCAGTCAAATGGGAGCCGTCAACTATGGCTACACCTTC

J: TRBJ2-1
V: TRBV6-4
size: -
D: -
CDR3: CASSDSLRGGVLFF
DNA: TGTGCCAGCAGTGACTCGCTGAGGGGGGGGGTTCTGTTCTTC

J: TRBJ2-1
V: TRBV6-2/TRBV6-3
size: few
D: TRBD2
CDR3: CASTLAGGYNEQFF
DNA: TGTGCCAGCACCCTAGCGGGGGGGTACAATGAGCAGTTCTTC

J: TRBJ2-1
V: TRBV2
size: few
D: -
CDR3: CASTPKGTGRRNEQFF
DNA: TGTGCCAGCACCCCAAAGGGGACTGGACGGAGGAATGAGCAGTTCTTC

J: TRBJ1-2
V: TRBV7-6
size: few
D: -
CDR3: CASSLPGNYGYTF
DNA: TGTGCCAGCAGCTTACCCGGCAACTATGGCTACACCTTC

J: TRBJ1-5
V: TRBV20-1
size: -
D: -
CDR3: CSARDMADRDQPQHF
DNA: TGCAGTGCTAGAGATATGGCGGATAGAGATCAGCCCCAGCATTTT